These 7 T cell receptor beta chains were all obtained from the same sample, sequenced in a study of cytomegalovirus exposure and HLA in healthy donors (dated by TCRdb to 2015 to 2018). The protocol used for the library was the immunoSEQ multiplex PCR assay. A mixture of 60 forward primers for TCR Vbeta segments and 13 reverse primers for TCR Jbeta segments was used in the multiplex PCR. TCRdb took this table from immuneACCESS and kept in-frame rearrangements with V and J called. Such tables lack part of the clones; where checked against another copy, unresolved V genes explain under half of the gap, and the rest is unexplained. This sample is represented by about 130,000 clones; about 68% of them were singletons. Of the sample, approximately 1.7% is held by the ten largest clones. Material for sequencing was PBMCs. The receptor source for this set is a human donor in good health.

The CDR3, as DNA: TGTGCCAGCAGTGAGTACGGGTTTATGAATTCACCCCTCCACTTT. Protein: CASSEYGFMNSPLHF. The chain carries TRBV6-1 and TRBJ1-6; no clear D gene. Trimming removed 3 bases from V and 7 bases from J, with 13 bases in between. The CDR3 totals 15 residues. Germline values: CDR1 MNHNS, CDR2 SASEGT.

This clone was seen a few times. The CDR3 spells CASTSAGAGTDTQYF. The CDR3 nucleotides read TGTGCCAGCACCTCAGCGGGAGCCGGCACAGATACGCAGTATTTT. V and J are TRBV27 and TRBJ2-3; 8 nucleotides agree with TRBD2. J gave up 1 base and V 7 bases, and 7 bases lay outside the gene matches. CDR1 and CDR2 (germline): MNHEY, SMNVEV (reference sequence). The CDR3 consists of 15 residues.

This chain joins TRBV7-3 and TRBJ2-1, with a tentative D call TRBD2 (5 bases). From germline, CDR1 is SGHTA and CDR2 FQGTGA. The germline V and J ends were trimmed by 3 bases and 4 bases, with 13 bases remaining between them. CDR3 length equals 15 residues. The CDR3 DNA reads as TGTGCCAGCAGCTTCGGGGATGGCCCATACAATGAGCAGTTCTTC. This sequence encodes CASSFGDGPYNEQFF.

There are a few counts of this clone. CDR3 sequence (DNA): TGTGCCAGCAGCTTAGGCGGGAGGATGGGCAATGAGCAGTTCTTC. This sequence encodes CASSLGGRMGNEQFF. The J gene is TRBJ2-1, the V gene TRBV7-2; 8 bases map to TRBD2. Germline V CDR1 and CDR2: SGHTA, FQGNSA. Trimming took 1 base from V and 6 from J; bases not matched to a gene: 5. The CDR3 runs to 15 residues.

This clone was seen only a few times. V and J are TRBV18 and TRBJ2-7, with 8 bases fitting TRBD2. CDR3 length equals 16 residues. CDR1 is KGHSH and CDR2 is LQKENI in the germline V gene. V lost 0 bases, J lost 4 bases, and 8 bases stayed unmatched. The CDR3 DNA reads TGTGCCAGCTCACCACCGAGCGGGGGAATGGTTTACGAGCAGTACTTC. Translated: CASSPPSGGMVYEQYF.

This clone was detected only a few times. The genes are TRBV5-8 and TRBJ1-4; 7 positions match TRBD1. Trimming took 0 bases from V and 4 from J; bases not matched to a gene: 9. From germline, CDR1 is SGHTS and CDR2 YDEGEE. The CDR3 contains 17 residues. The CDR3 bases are TGTGCCAGCAGCTTGGGGTCCCGGACAGGACATAATGAAAAACTGTTTTTT. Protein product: CASSLGSRTGHNEKLFF.

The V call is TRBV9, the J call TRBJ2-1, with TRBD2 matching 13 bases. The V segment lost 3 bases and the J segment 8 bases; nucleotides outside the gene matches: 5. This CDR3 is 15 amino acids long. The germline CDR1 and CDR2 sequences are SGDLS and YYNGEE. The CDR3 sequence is CASSAGTSGKDEQFF. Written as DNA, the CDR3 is TGTGCCAGCAGCGCCGGGACTAGCGGGAAGGATGAGCAGTTCTTC. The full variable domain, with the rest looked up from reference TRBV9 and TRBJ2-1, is DSGVTQTPKHLITATGQRVTLRCSPRSGDLSVYWYQQSLDQGLQFLIQYYNGEERAKGNILERFSAQQFPDLHSELNLSSLELGDSALYFCASSAGTSGKDEQFFGPGTRLTVL.